The present entry profiles one T cell receptor (beta chain) with its context. Per the original methods: Reference gene primer amplification yielded estimated nucleated cell counts. The assay was immunoSEQ multiplex PCR, and TCRdb's table has in-frame clones only and misses some. V and J calls and clone size are those listed in that table; D and trimming were worked out from the DNA. The top ten clones hold more than 5% of a sample with around 64,000 clones, about 90% of them seen once. This entry comes from a study of blood T cell repertoires in COVID-19. Study at large: Both acute and convalescent COVID-19 samples were obtained from the United States, Italy and Spain. Sources were T cells, B-cell-depleted T cells, or PBMCs; the material itself was cDNA or gDNA.

This TCR came from a man between 50 and 59 years old with active COVID-19. Specimen: peripheral blood.

The CDR3 nucleotides are TGTGCCAGCAGCTTGGAGGGGGCAATCACTGAAGCTTTCTTT. Its protein is CASSLEGAITEAFF. This rearrangement joins TRBV11-2 to TRBJ1-1, with TRBD1 matching 7 bases. The CDR3 has 14 amino acids. Germline loops: CDR1 SGHAT, CDR2 FQNNGV. V trimming: 3 bases; J trimming: 4 bases; junction bases outside the gene matches: 5.